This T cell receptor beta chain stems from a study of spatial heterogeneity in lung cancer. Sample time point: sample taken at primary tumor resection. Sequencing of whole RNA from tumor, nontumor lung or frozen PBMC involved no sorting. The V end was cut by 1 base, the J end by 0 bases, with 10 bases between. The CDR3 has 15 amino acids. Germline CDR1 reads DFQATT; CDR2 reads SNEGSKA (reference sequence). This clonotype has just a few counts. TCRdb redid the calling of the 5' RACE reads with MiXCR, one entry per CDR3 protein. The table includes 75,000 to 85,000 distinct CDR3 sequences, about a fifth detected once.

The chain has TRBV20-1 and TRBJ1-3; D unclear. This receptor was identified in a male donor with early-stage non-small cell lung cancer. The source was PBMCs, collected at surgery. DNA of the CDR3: TGCAGTGCTAGAGCAGCGGGTATCTCTGGAAACACCATATATTTT. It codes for CSARAAGISGNTIYF.